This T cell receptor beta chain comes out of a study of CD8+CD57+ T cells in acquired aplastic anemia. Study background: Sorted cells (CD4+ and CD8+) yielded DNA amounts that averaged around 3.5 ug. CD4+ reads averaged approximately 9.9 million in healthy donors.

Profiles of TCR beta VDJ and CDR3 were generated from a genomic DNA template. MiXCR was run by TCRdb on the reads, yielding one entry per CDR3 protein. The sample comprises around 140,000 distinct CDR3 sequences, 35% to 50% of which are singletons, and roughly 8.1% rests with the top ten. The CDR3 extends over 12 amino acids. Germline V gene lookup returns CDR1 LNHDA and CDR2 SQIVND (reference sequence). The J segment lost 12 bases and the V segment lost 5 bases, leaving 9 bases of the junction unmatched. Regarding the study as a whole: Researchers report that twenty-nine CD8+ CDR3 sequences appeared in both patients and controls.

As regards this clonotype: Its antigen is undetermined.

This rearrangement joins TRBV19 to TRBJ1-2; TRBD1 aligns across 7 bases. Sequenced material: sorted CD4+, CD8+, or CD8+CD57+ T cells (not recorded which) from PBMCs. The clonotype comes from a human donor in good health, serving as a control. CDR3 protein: CASSRTGEGNTF. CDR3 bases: TGTGCCAGTAGTCGGACAGGCGAAGGAAACACCTTC. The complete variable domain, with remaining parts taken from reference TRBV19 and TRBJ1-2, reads DGGITQSPKYLFRKEGQNVTLSCEQNLNHDAMYWYRQDPGQGLRLIYYSQIVNDFQKGDIAEGYSVSREKKESFPLTVTSAQKNPTAFYLCASSRTGEGNTFGSGTRLTVV.